This entry is about one T cell receptor (beta chain). This record comes from a study of control samples from healthy donors and cancer patients. The table came from immunoSEQ multiplex PCR; TCRdb's copy has only in-frame clones and leaves some out. The table has a few hundred thousand clones, more than 80% seen once. The receptor's source is a man aged 40-50 years with head and neck cancer. Sample: PBMCs.

The CDR3 nucleotides read TGTGCCAGTATCCAACGGGAGGATATCTATGTGGGCTACACCTTC. It is translated as CASIQREDIYVGYTF. The genes are TRBV19 and TRBJ1-2; D remains unclear. The V gene's germline CDR1 is LNHDA and CDR2 SQIVND (reference sequence). There are 15 residues in the CDR3. Trimming left V 7 bases short and J 8 bases short, with 23 bases between.